Here is one T cell receptor (beta chain) with its context. The data were taken from a study of T cells after somatic rescue of genetic block. The CDR3 has 15 residues. The germline gives CDR1 LGHNA, CDR2 YNFKEQ. V shed 3 bases and J 3 bases; nucleotides not matched to a gene: 6. Sequenced by immunoSEQ multiplex PCR; TCRdb stores in-frame clones only, minus some. The profile covers 110,000 or so clones, with approximately 90% appearing a single time and around 1.5% taken by the ten largest. The V call is TRBV4-2, the J call TRBJ1-1; 8 bases agree with TRBD1. The receptor was derived from a woman between 18 and 29 years old. Sequencing input: peripheral blood mononuclear cells (PBMCs). CDR3: CASSHIGQGHTEAFF. The CDR3 bases are TGTGCCAGCAGCCACATCGGACAGGGACACACTGAAGCTTTCTTT.